Each of the 3 T cell receptor beta chains below was sequenced from the same sample in a study of T-cell reconstitution after alpha-beta-depleted transplantation in children. Using unique molecular identifiers, the investigators prepared the TCRbeta library. TCRdb analysed the PCR reads with MiXCR anew, one entry per CDR3 protein. The sample holds about 1,000,000 distinct CDR3 sequences; 25% to 35% are singletons and the top ten take under 30%. The sample consisted of PBMCs, mostly from graft donor cells, taken 360 days after TCRalphabeta/CD19-depleted stem cell transplant. Receptors originate from a boy under two years old who had a stem cell transplant for SCID, so the T cells may come from the graft donor.

The chain links TRBV20-1 to TRBJ2-3; D gene ambiguous. Germline V CDR1 and CDR2: DFQATT, SNEGSKA (reference sequence). The CDR3 has 16 amino acids. Trimming removed 0 bases at V and 2 bases at J, with 15 bases between. The CDR3 is CSARDYEESYTDTQYF. The CDR3 DNA reads TGCAGTGCTAGAGATTATGAGGAATCGTACACAGATACGCAGTATTTT.

This clonotype was observed many times. The chain recombines TRBV12-3 or TRBV12-4 with TRBJ1-3; no clear D gene. This CDR3 is 14 amino acids long. Trimming cost V 2 bases and J 2 bases, with 7 bases left between them. The CDR3, as DNA: TGTGCCAGCAGTTTACTCGGGGCTGGAAACACCATATATTTT. Translation gives CASSLLGAGNTIYF.

This clonotype was found a few times. The chain is built from TRBV20-1 and TRBJ2-1, with 8 bases matching TRBD2. V trimming: 6 bases; J trimming: 9 bases; junction bases outside the gene matches: 16. The CDR3 spans 15 residues. Germline V gene data show CDR1 as DFQATT and CDR2 as SNEGSKA (reference sequence). The CDR3 DNA sequence: TGCAGTGCCACCAGATGGGATAGCGGGGCCGGTGAGCAGTTCTTC. Translation: CSATRWDSGAGEQFF.